The 26 T cell receptor beta chains below all came from one sample that was sequenced in a study of cytomegalovirus exposure and HLA in healthy donors. Sequencing was performed with immunoSEQ multiplex PCR; in TCRdb, only in-frame clones are kept and a portion is missing. The sample carries about 250,000 clones, about 88% recorded once. The specimen sequenced was PBMCs. These receptor sequences come from a man aged 18-30 years in good health and CMV-seropositive.

J is TRBJ2-5 and V is TRBV27; D tentatively fits TRBD1 or TRBD2 (6 bases each). Looked up from germline, CDR1 is MNHEY and CDR2 is SMNVEV (reference sequence). V was cut by 2 bases and J by 5 bases, with 12 bases left in between. The CDR3 spans 14 residues. CDR3 nucleotide sequence: TGTGCCAGCAGTTTACTGGGGGCGGGGGAGACCCAGTACTTC. This encodes CASSLLGAGETQYF.

The chain joins TRBV2 to TRBJ2-5; maybe TRBD2 (5 bases). The CDR3 covers 13 residues. In germline, CDR1 is SNHLY, CDR2 FYNNEI. With 9 bases removed from V and 2 bases from J, the gap between germline ends came to 13 bases. The CDR3 sequence is CASSARLQETQYF. CDR3 coding DNA: TGTGCCAGTAGCGCCCGCCTGCAAGAGACCCAGTACTTC.

The CDR3: CASSALAAGGNEQFF. CDR3 bases: TGTGCCAGCAGCGCGCTCGCGGCGGGAGGGAATGAGCAGTTCTTC. The chain joins TRBV9 to TRBJ2-1, with 9 bases fitting TRBD2. The CDR3 is 15 residues long. The ends lost 3 bases at V and 7 bases at J; junction bases unmatched: 8. Germline lookup yields CDR1 SGDLS and CDR2 YYNGEE.

The chain carries TRBV7-9 and TRBJ2-7; D is tentatively TRBD1 or TRBD2 (5 bases each). The V and J ends lost 0 bases and 3 bases respectively, with 15 bases between them. From germline, CDR1 is SEHNR and CDR2 FQNEAQ (reference sequence). CDR3 length equals 16 residues. The CDR3 protein is CASSLASGHSGYEQYF. As DNA, the CDR3 is TGTGCCAGCAGCTTAGCGAGCGGACATTCTGGCTACGAGCAGTACTTC. The full variable domain, rest sourced from reference TRBV7-9 and TRBJ2-7, is DTGVSQNPRHKITKRGQNVTFRCDPISEHNRLYWYRQTLGQGPEFLTYFQNEAQLEKSRLLSDRFSAERPKGSFSTLEIQRTEQGDSAMYLCASSLASGHSGYEQYFGPGTRLTVT.

At least ten counts were recorded for this clone. The V and J genes are TRBV6-5 and TRBJ2-2; 10 nucleotides line up with TRBD1. This CDR3 has 13 amino acids. Per germline, CDR1 MNHEY and CDR2 SVGAGI. The junction had 4 bases not matched to a gene; V was cut back by 9 bases and J by 6 bases. The CDR3 DNA follows: TGTGCCAGTTGGACAGGGGGAGCCGGGGAGCTGTTTTTT. It yields the protein CASWTGGAGELFF.

The chain links TRBV4-2 to TRBJ1-4, with unresolved D. Deletions cut 5 bases from V and 2 bases from J, with 9 bases between. The CDR3 is 14 residues long. Germline V gene sequence: CDR1 LGHNA, CDR2 YNFKEQ. The DNA of the CDR3 is TGTGCCAGCAGCTCTTCATGGACTAATGAAAAACTGTTTTTT. Translating it yields CASSSSWTNEKLFF.

This chain links TRBV2 with TRBJ1-2; weak D call: TRBD1 (5 bases). This CDR3 is 15 amino acids long. With 7 bases removed from V and 8 bases from J, the gap between germline ends came to 23 bases. In germline, CDR1 is SNHLY, CDR2 FYNNEI. The CDR3 region is CASNTSPGHMDGYTF. DNA for the CDR3: TGTGCCAGCAACACAAGCCCAGGACATATGGACGGCTACACCTTC.

CDR3 residues: CASSIIRDTEAFF. CDR3 DNA: TGTGCCAGTAGTATCATCCGGGACACTGAAGCTTTCTTT. The V gene is TRBV19, the J gene TRBJ1-1; D is unclear. The germline V gene has CDR1 LNHDA and CDR2 SQIVND (reference sequence). Trimming cost V 3 bases and J 3 bases, with 8 bases left between them. The CDR3 is 13 residues long.

The J gene is TRBJ1-5, the V gene TRBV7-2; perhaps TRBD1 as D (5 bases). Germline lookup yields CDR1 SGHTA and CDR2 FQGNSA. The V end lost 0 bases, the J end lost 3 bases, and 12 bases lay between the germline ends. The CDR3 contains 16 residues. The chain's CDR3 is CASSLAAGNINQPQHF. For the CDR3, the DNA is TGTGCCAGCAGCTTAGCGGCAGGGAATATCAATCAGCCCCAGCATTTT.

The chain couples TRBV5-1 to TRBJ1-2; D might be TRBD1 (6 bases). Trimming removed 0 bases from V and 4 bases from J, with 10 bases in between. The CDR3 has 14 residues. In germline, CDR1 is SGHRS, CDR2 YFSETQ. Written as DNA, the CDR3 is TGCGCCAGCAGCTTGGAGGGGGAGGGCTATGGCTACACCTTC. Protein sequence: CASSLEGEGYGYTF.

The genes are TRBV5-1 and TRBJ2-5; TRBD2 matches 10 bases. Unmatched junction bases numbered 8, after V lost 5 bases and J lost 4 bases. The CDR3 runs to 15 residues. Germline lookup yields CDR1 SGHRS and CDR2 YFSETQ. CDR3 nucleotides: TGCGCCAGCAGACAGACCGGGACTAGCGTAGAGACCCAGTACTTC. Protein: CASRQTGTSVETQYF.

J is TRBJ2-7 and V is TRBV7-9; D uncertain. Germline V gene sequence: CDR1 SEHNR, CDR2 FQNEAQ (reference sequence). Trimming shortened V by 5 bases and J by 6 bases, and 14 bases separated the two germline ends. This CDR3 contains 13 residues. The CDR3 region is CASSLPMELEQYF. In DNA form, the CDR3 reads TGTGCCAGCAGCCTACCCATGGAGCTCGAGCAGTACTTC.

The chain recombines TRBV14 with TRBJ2-1, with D hard to call. Germline CDR1 and CDR2: SGHDN and FVKESK. CDR3 length equals 13 residues. Trimming shortened V by 4 bases and J by 6 bases, and 10 bases separated the two germline ends. This CDR3 reads CASSRLTPNEQFF. The CDR3 DNA sequence: TGTGCCAGCAGCCGACTTACCCCCAATGAGCAGTTCTTC.

Of note for this clone: Different DNA sequences within this sample yield the same CDR3. The rearrangement uses TRBV5-1 and TRBJ2-3; D is perhaps TRBD1 or TRBD2 (5 bases each). This CDR3 comprises 14 residues. The germline V gene encodes CDR1 SGHRS and CDR2 YFSETQ. V was shortened by 2 bases and J by 0 bases, with 7 bases between the two germline ends. The CDR3 region has the DNA TGCGCCAGCAGCTTAGGGGACAGCACAGATACGCAGTATTTT. This sequence encodes CASSLGDSTDTQYF.

The genes are TRBV7-8 and TRBJ2-1; D call uncertain. CDR1 and CDR2 (germline): SGHVS, FQNEAQ. Trimming removed 3 bases from V and 7 bases from J, with 10 bases in between. The CDR3 is 13 residues long. The chain's CDR3 is CASSFTETNEQFF. The CDR3 DNA reads TGTGCCAGCAGCTTTACTGAAACGAATGAGCAGTTCTTC.

The chain combines TRBV10-3 with TRBJ2-7, with D unclear. The CDR3 runs 12 residues. Germline values: CDR1 ENHRY, CDR2 SYGVKD. V gave up 2 bases and J gave up 1 base, with 3 bases separating them. The DNA for the CDR3 is TGTGCCATCAGTGAGACTTCCTACGAGCAGTACTTC. The encoded protein is CAISETSYEQYF.

This clone was seen a few times. This chain uses TRBV4-2 with TRBJ2-1; D perhaps matches TRBD1 (5 bases). Germline assignment: CDR1 LGHNA and CDR2 YNFKEQ. CDR3 length: 14 amino acids. The V and J ends lost 0 bases and 5 bases respectively, with 8 bases between them. CDR3 in amino acids: CASSQDGAHNEQFF. The DNA of the CDR3 is TGTGCCAGCAGCCAAGATGGGGCCCACAATGAGCAGTTCTTC.

This clone was recorded once. CDR3: CASTKRGWEDTQYF. The DNA of the CDR3 is TGCGCCAGCACAAAGCGGGGGTGGGAGGATACGCAGTATTTT. This sequence joins TRBV5-1 and TRBJ2-3, with 8 bases aligning to TRBD2. V shed 6 bases, J shed 6 bases, and the junction held 9 bases outside the gene matches. Germline assignment: CDR1 SGHRS and CDR2 YFSETQ. CDR3 length: 14 amino acids.

The CDR3 coding sequence is TGTGCCAGTAAGGTTACACCCCGGGGGCCCTACGAGCAGTACTTC. Amino acids: CASKVTPRGPYEQYF. The chain recombines TRBV19 with TRBJ2-7; D possibly matches TRBD1 or TRBD2 (6 bases each). Per germline, CDR1 LNHDA and CDR2 SQIVND (reference sequence). The CDR3 sequence is 15 residues long. V lost 7 bases and J 2 bases, leaving 18 bases between the germline ends.

V and J are TRBV9 and TRBJ1-3; TRBD1 agrees at 9 bases. The CDR3 has 14 residues. Germline-derived CDR1 and CDR2 are SGDLS and YYNGEE. V lost 4 bases and J lost 8; bases outside the gene matches: 7. Here the CDR3 DNA reads TGTGCCAGCAGCCAAACAGGGGGCTCAGACACCATATATTTT. Its protein product is CASSQTGGSDTIYF.

This clone was found a few times. The CDR3 region is CASRRQGHQPQHF. The CDR3 DNA follows: TGTGCCAGCAGAAGACAGGGCCATCAGCCCCAGCATTTT. This chain links TRBV2 with TRBJ1-5; TRBD1 aligns across 7 bases. The V gene's germline CDR1 is SNHLY and CDR2 FYNNEI. J lost 5 bases, V lost 6 bases, and 4 bases had no gene match. CDR3 size: 13 residues. Using reference TRBV2 and TRBJ1-5 for the parts outside the CDR3, the full variable domain is EPEVTQTPSHQVTQMGQEVILRCVPISNHLYFYWYRQILGQKVEFLVSFYNNEISEKSEIFDDQFSVERPDGSNFTLKIRSTKLEDSAMYFCASRRQGHQPQHFGDGTRLSIL.

This clone was picked up a small number of times. The V call is TRBV28, the J call TRBJ2-7; TRBD1 is a possible D gene (6 bases). The CDR3 is 12 residues long. V dropped 3 bases and J dropped 10 bases, with 13 bases sitting between them. CDR1 MDHEN and CDR2 SYDVKM come from the germline V gene. The CDR3 nucleotides read TGTGCCAGCAGTTTGTTAAGGGGGAGACAGTACTTC. This gives the protein CASSLLRGRQYF.

The chain employs TRBV5-1 and TRBJ2-7; D possibly corresponds to TRBD2 (7 bases). This CDR3 has 15 residues. V lost 2 bases, J lost 4 bases, and 16 bases lay in between. From germline, CDR1 is SGHRS and CDR2 YFSETQ. CDR3 sequence: CASSFARRGGYEQYF. CDR3 DNA: TGCGCCAGCAGCTTTGCTCGCAGGGGAGGGTACGAGCAGTACTTC.

The CDR3 sequence is CASSHTGLAGVDEQYF. CDR3 in DNA: TGTGCCAGCAGCCATACCGGACTAGCGGGAGTGGACGAGCAGTACTTC. This rearrangement joins TRBV11-1 to TRBJ2-7, with 13 bases identical to TRBD2. The germline gives CDR1 SGHAT, CDR2 FQDESV (reference sequence). Trimming at V came to 5 bases and at J to 5 bases, leaving 9 bases not matched to a gene. This CDR3 has 16 residues. The whole variable domain, filled in from reference TRBV11-1 and TRBJ2-7, reads EAEVAQSPRYKITEKSQAVAFWCDPISGHATLYWYRQILGQGPELLVQFQDESVVDDSQLPKDRFSAERLKGVDSTLKIQPAELGDSAMYLCASSHTGLAGVDEQYFGPGTRLTVT.

The chain uses TRBV2 and TRBJ1-1, with unresolved D. The V end lost 6 bases, the J end lost 1 base, and 9 bases lay between the germline ends. From germline, CDR1 is SNHLY and CDR2 FYNNEI. This CDR3 is built from 13 residues. CDR3 in amino acids: CASRAQRNTEAFF. The CDR3 DNA is TGTGCCAGCAGGGCGCAGCGGAACACTGAAGCTTTCTTT.

This sequence joins TRBV11-2 and TRBJ2-7; 7 nucleotides align to TRBD1. This CDR3 has 14 amino acids. Germline lookup yields CDR1 SGHAT and CDR2 FQNNGV. The junction had 3 bases not matched to a gene; V was cut back by 1 base and J by 3 bases. DNA for the CDR3: TGTGCCAGCAGCTTAGGAGGGGGCGACTACGAGCAGTACTTC. Amino acid sequence: CASSLGGGDYEQYF. Complete variable domain (other parts from reference TRBV11-2 and TRBJ2-7): EAGVAQSPRYKIIEKRQSVAFWCNPISGHATLYWYQQILGQGPKLLIQFQNNGVVDDSQLPKDRFSAERLKGVDSTLKIQPAKLEDSAVYLCASSLGGGDYEQYFGPGTRLTVT.